The 20 T cell receptor beta chains below were found in one sample sequenced in a study of regulatory T cells in long-lasting Graves disease. iRepertoire HTBI primers and Arm-PCR of CDR3 regions built TCR beta libraries. TCRdb redid the calling of the multiplex PCR reads with MiXCR, one entry per CDR3 protein. This table holds over 650,000 distinct CDR3 sequences, 25% to 35% found once. Time point described: persistent/refractory GD, antithyroid drugs over 5 years with positive TRAb. Construction of the TCR library relied on RNA isolated from PBMCs. Here the sequenced sample was peripheral blood mononuclear cells (PBMCs), taken when the disease was refractory, from a patient treated with antithyroid drugs. The receptors originated from a female donor with Graves disease.

This clonotype was seen more than once but under ten times. The rearrangement uses TRBV20-1 and TRBJ1-4; D not resolved. V was shortened by 2 bases and J by 4 bases, with 5 bases between the two germline ends. Germline V gene data show CDR1 as DFQATT and CDR2 as SNEGSKA (reference sequence). The CDR3 has 12 residues. CDR3 amino acids: CSARQHNEKLFF. The CDR3 DNA reads TGCAGTGCTAGACAGCATAATGAAAAACTGTTTTTT.

This clonotype has at least ten counts. The rearrangement links TRBV28 to TRBJ1-1; D not resolved. V lost 3 bases and J lost 8, with 13 bases in between. This CDR3 contains 13 residues. Germline CDR1 is MDHEN and CDR2 is SYDVKM. CDR3 coding DNA: TGTGCCAGCAGTTTGATCGGGTTATCGGAAGCTTTCTTT. Its translation is CASSLIGLSEAFF. Variable domain in full (rest from reference TRBV28 and TRBJ1-1): DVKVTQSSRYLVKRTGEKVFLECVQDMDHENMFWYRQDPGLGLRLIYFSYDVKMKEKGDIPEGYSVSREKKERFSLILESASTNQTSMYLCASSLIGLSEAFFGQGTRLTVV.

The chain combines TRBV29-1 with TRBJ1-5; D call uncertain. The length of the CDR3 is 13 residues. From germline, CDR1 is SQVTM and CDR2 ANQGSEA. V was pared by 1 base and J by 6 bases, with 10 bases between. CDR3 nucleotide sequence: TGCAGCGTTGAAGCAGCCTGGGGTCAGCCCCAGCATTTT. As protein: CSVEAAWGQPQHF.

The chain joins TRBV10-3 to TRBJ2-2; D gene ambiguous. The CDR3 spans 14 residues. Trimming left V 5 bases short and J 7 bases short, with 14 bases between. Germline V lookup: CDR1 ENHRY, CDR2 SYGVKD. The CDR3 region has the DNA TGTGCCATCAGTTTACGACACACTGGCGGGGAGCTGTTTTTT. Its translation is CAISLRHTGGELFF.

This clonotype was seen once. The chain uses TRBV30 and TRBJ1-2; perhaps TRBD1 as D (5 bases). The germline V gene encodes CDR1 GTSNPN and CDR2 SVGIG (reference sequence). Trimming took off 2 bases at V and 2 bases at J, with 9 bases between the two ends. The CDR3 has 13 amino acids. CDR3 in amino acids: CAWSPGRNYGYTF. CDR3 DNA: TGTGCCTGGAGTCCGGGACGGAACTATGGCTACACCTTC.

This clonotype has ten or more counts. The CDR3, as DNA: TGCAGCCAAGGGACAGATCAGAACACTGAAGCTTTCTTT. Its translation is CSQGTDQNTEAFF. V is TRBV29-1 and J is TRBJ1-1; the match to TRBD1 covers 7 bases. Germline CDR1 SQVTM, CDR2 ANQGSEA. CDR3 size: 13 residues. V dropped 8 bases and J dropped 1; count of bases not matched to a gene: 7.

This clonotype was counted between two and nine times. The V gene is TRBV7-2, the J gene TRBJ1-2; D unclear. V was pared by 5 bases and J by 7 bases, with 14 bases between. The CDR3 contains 13 residues. Germline CDR1 SGHTA, CDR2 FQGNSA. The CDR3 spells CASSRDTISGYTF. In nucleotides, the CDR3 is TGTGCCAGCAGCCGAGACACTATTAGTGGCTACACCTTC.

The chain couples TRBV6-1 to TRBJ1-1; weak D call: TRBD1 (6 bases). V shed 4 bases and J shed 1 base, with 13 bases lying between them. The CDR3 has 15 residues. In germline, CDR1 is MNHNS, CDR2 SASEGT. The CDR3, as DNA: TGTGCCAGCAGTGGACAGGAGAACCAGAACACTGAAGCTTTCTTT. Encoded protein: CASSGQENQNTEAFF.

J is TRBJ1-3 and V is TRBV29-1; TRBD1 matches 7 bases. The CDR3 extends over 15 amino acids. Germline V gene data show CDR1 as SQVTM and CDR2 as ANQGSEA. With 6 bases clipped from V and 1 base from J, the junction kept 9 bases outside the gene matches. CDR3 in DNA: TGCAGCGTGGTGACAGGGATAGGTTCTGGAAACACCATATATTTT. It specifies CSVVTGIGSGNTIYF.

There are a few counts of this clonotype. For the CDR3, the DNA is TGCGCCAGCAGCTTGTTTCAGGCAACTAATGAAAAACTGTTTTTT. Translating it yields CASSLFQATNEKLFF. The J gene is TRBJ1-4, the V gene TRBV5-1; D uncertain. The germline V and J ends were trimmed by 1 base and 0 bases, with 7 bases remaining between them. Germline lookup yields CDR1 SGHRS and CDR2 YFSETQ. The CDR3 covers 15 residues.

The chain links TRBV15 to TRBJ2-7, with 9 bases identical to TRBD1. Trimming at V came to 4 bases and at J to 7 bases, leaving 8 bases not matched to a gene. The length of the CDR3 is 14 residues. From germline, CDR1 is LNHNV and CDR2 YYDKDF (reference sequence). CDR3 residues: CATSNTGGPYEQYF. CDR3 nucleotides: TGTGCCACCAGCAACACAGGGGGCCCTTATGAGCAGTACTTC.

This chain uses TRBV5-5 with TRBJ2-5; D is ambiguous. Trimming pared 0 bases from V and 3 bases from J, leaving 9 bases between. CDR1 SGHKS and CDR2 YYEKEE come from the germline V gene (reference sequence). The CDR3 is made up of 14 amino acids. As DNA, the CDR3 is TGTGCCAGCAGCTTGGGGCAGGCAAAAGAGACCCAGTACTTC. Protein: CASSLGQAKETQYF.

The J gene is TRBJ1-2, the V gene TRBV5-1; TRBD1 is a possible D gene (6 bases). V lost 2 bases, J lost 8 bases, and 22 bases lay in between. There are 16 residues in the CDR3. Germline values: CDR1 SGHRS, CDR2 YFSETQ. This chain's CDR3 is CASSLLGQNPSSGYTF. CDR3 bases: TGCGCCAGCAGCTTACTAGGACAGAATCCTTCCTCCGGCTACACCTTC.

The chain is built from TRBV7-9 and TRBJ2-5; the D gene could be TRBD1 or TRBD2 (5 bases each). Germline V gene lookup returns CDR1 SEHNR and CDR2 FQNEAQ (reference sequence). The CDR3 spans 17 residues. V lost 5 bases and J 0 bases, leaving 19 bases between the germline ends. The CDR3 region has the DNA TGTGCCAGCAGCCCTACCTCGGGGCAGGTCTACCAAGAGACCCAGTACTTC. This codes for CASSPTSGQVYQETQYF.

This clonotype was counted at least ten times. The V call is TRBV19, the J call TRBJ1-1, with no clear D. Germline CDR1 and CDR2: LNHDA and SQIVND (reference sequence). V shed 3 bases and J shed 1 base, with 6 bases lying between them. The CDR3 extends over 13 amino acids. The DNA for the CDR3 is TGTGCCAGTAGTATTACAACGAACACTGAAGCTTTCTTT. Translated: CASSITTNTEAFF.

Only a few counts were recorded for this clonotype. The V call is TRBV4-1, the J call TRBJ1-1; unclear D gene. This CDR3 comprises 15 residues. Looked up from germline, CDR1 is MGHRA and CDR2 is YSYEKL. Trimming cost V 0 bases and J 1 base, with 9 bases left between them. Here the CDR3 reads CASSQDLRENTEAFF. CDR3 coding DNA: TGCGCCAGCAGCCAAGATCTCCGGGAGAACACTGAAGCTTTCTTT.

The table lists this clonotype with many counts. V usage is TRBV11-2 and J usage is TRBJ1-5, with 7 positions matching TRBD1. Germline values: CDR1 SGHAT, CDR2 FQNNGV. The CDR3 has 15 residues. The J segment lost 0 bases and the V segment lost 6 bases, leaving 5 bases of the junction unmatched. For the CDR3, the DNA is TGTGCCAGCAGTTCAGACAGGGATAGCAATCAGCCCCAGCATTTT. This codes for CASSSDRDSNQPQHF.

The V and J genes are TRBV28 and TRBJ2-2; 11 bases match TRBD2. Germline V gene lookup returns CDR1 MDHEN and CDR2 SYDVKM. The CDR3 consists of 15 residues. Trimming cost V 10 bases and J 6 bases; bases outside gene matches: 10. Written as DNA, the CDR3 is TGTGCCACCCAGCTAGCGGGAGGAACCGCCGGGGAGCTGTTTTTT. Translated: CATQLAGGTAGELFF.

The chain is built from TRBV5-6 and TRBJ1-1, with D possibly being TRBD1 (6 bases). CDR3 length: 15 residues. CDR1 and CDR2 from the germline V gene are SGHDT and YYEEEE. Trimming cost V 0 bases and J 3 bases, with 12 bases left between them. CDR3 sequence (DNA): TGTGCCAGCAGCTTGGCCGGGGGGCCTGACACTGAAGCTTTCTTT. Protein product: CASSLAGGPDTEAFF.

The CDR3 is CASNHGQGDTGELFF. The CDR3 DNA is TGTGCCAGTAACCACGGACAGGGGGACACCGGGGAGCTGTTTTTT. V and J are TRBV19 and TRBJ2-2; 10 bases are shared with TRBD1. The CDR3 totals 15 residues. Germline lookup yields CDR1 LNHDA and CDR2 SQIVND (reference sequence). The V segment lost 7 bases and the J segment 3 bases; nucleotides outside the gene matches: 5.